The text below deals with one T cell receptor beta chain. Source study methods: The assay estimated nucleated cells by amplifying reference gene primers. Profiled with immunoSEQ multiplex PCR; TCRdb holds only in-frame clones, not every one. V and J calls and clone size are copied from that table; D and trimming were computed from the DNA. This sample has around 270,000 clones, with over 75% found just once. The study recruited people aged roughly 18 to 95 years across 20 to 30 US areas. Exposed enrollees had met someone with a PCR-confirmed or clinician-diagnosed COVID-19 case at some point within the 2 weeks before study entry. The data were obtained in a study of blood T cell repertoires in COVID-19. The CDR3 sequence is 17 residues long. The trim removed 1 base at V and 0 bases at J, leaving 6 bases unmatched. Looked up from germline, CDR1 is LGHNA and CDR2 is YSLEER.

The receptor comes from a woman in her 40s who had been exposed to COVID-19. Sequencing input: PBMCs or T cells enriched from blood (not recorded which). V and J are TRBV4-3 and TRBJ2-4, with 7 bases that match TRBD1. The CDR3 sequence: CASSQAQGNVAKNIQYF. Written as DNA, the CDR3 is TGCGCCAGCAGCCAAGCACAGGGGAACGTAGCCAAAAACATTCAGTACTTC.